These T cell receptor beta chains were read from a single sample in a study of CD8 T cells in ankylosing spondylitis. TCRdb re-called the 5' RACE reads with MiXCR, one entry per CDR3 protein. The profile covers just under 550,000 distinct CDR3 sequences, with about an eighth appearing a single time and nearly 7% taken by the ten largest. Sequenced sample: blood, either unsorted or a sorted T cell fraction (not recorded which). The receptors were sampled from a male donor with ankylosing spondylitis. The CDR3 runs from the conserved cysteine through the conserved F or W. D genes are given only for firm matches. For some rows the clone size is stated as once, few or many, or as a class when expanded; others skip it.

. TRBJ1-5 TRBV6-1 . CASSFDMTYSNQPQHF TGTGCCAGCAGCTTCGACATGACCTATAGCAATCAGCCCCAGCATTTT
. TRBJ2-2 TRBV2 TRBD1 CASSAGQWSNTGELFF TGTGCCAGCAGTGCGGGACAGTGGTCCAACACCGGGGAGCTGTTTTTT
. TRBJ2-7 TRBV18 . CASSPVGPGEQYF TGTGCCAGCTCACCAGTGGGACCCGGGGAGCAGTACTTC
once TRBJ2-4 TRBV19 . CASSIAGTVNIQYF TGTGCCAGTAGTATTGCCGGGACGGTGAACATTCAGTACTTC
many TRBJ2-1 TRBV5-1 TRBD2 CASSLGSGGYNEQFF TGCGCCAGCAGCTTGGGGTCGGGAGGGTACAATGAGCAGTTCTTC
few TRBJ1-4 TRBV20-1 TRBD1 CSAWDSAYGKLFF TGCAGTGCTTGGGACAGTGCCTATGGAAAACTGTTTTTT
few TRBJ2-3 TRBV5-1 . CASSQGSATDTQYF TGCGCCAGCAGCCAGGGTAGCGCTACAGATACGCAGTATTTT
. TRBJ2-1 TRBV12-3/TRBV12-4 TRBD2 CASSLRLAGVYNEQFF TGTGCCAGCAGTTTACGGCTAGCGGGAGTGTACAATGAGCAGTTCTTC
many TRBJ2-3 TRBV7-2 . CASSAGLTDTQYF TGTGCCAGCAGCGCGGGACTCACAGATACGCAGTATTTT
many TRBJ2-1 TRBV9 . CASSVNRSYNEQFF TGTGCCAGCAGCGTAAATCGGTCCTACAATGAGCAGTTCTTC
. TRBJ1-1 TRBV2 . CASSVGRRMNTEAFF TGTGCCAGCAGTGTCGGGCGTCGTATGAACACTGAAGCTTTCTTT
many TRBJ1-5 TRBV10-3 TRBD1 CAIRPTGNQPQHF TGTGCCATCAGGCCGACAGGGAATCAGCCCCAGCATTTT
few TRBJ1-4 TRBV24-1 TRBD1 CATSEGGTGVTNEKLFF TGTGCCACCAGTGAAGGTGGGACAGGGGTGACTAATGAAAAACTGTTTTTT
few TRBJ2-5 TRBV4-2 . CASSQEFQETQYF TGTGCCAGCAGCCAAGAGTTCCAAGAGACCCAGTACTTC
. TRBJ1-3 TRBV7-9 TRBD1 CASSPRSRGPGNTIYF TGTGCCAGCAGCCCTAGGAGTAGGGGGCCTGGAAACACCATATATTTT
few TRBJ1-3 TRBV20-1 . CSATGPWDNTIYF TGCAGTGCAACAGGACCCTGGGACAACACCATATATTTT
few TRBJ1-5 TRBV6-1 . CASSPRLGGSNQPQHF TGTGCCAGCAGCCCCCGCCTGGGGGGATCCAATCAGCCCCAGCATTTT
few TRBJ2-1 TRBV29-1 TRBD2 CSVGTSGSGNEQFF TGCAGCGTAGGGACTAGCGGGAGTGGAAATGAGCAGTTCTTC
. TRBJ1-6 TRBV20-1 . CSARGTSLASPLHF TGCAGTGCTAGAGGGACAAGCCTTGCTTCACCCCTCCACTTT
few TRBJ1-1 TRBV14 . CASCQTSFTEAFF TGTGCCAGCTGCCAGACTTCTTTCACTGAAGCTTTCTTT
. TRBJ1-2 TRBV4-1 . CASSRGSITF TGCGCCAGCAGCCGAGGGTCCATCACCTTC
. TRBJ2-3 TRBV5-1 . CASSLIPSGRTDTQYF TGCGCCAGCAGCTTAATTCCGAGCGGCCGCACAGATACGCAGTATTTT
many TRBJ2-3 TRBV7-9 TRBD2 CASSMTSGSGSDTQYF TGTGCCAGCAGCATGACTAGCGGGAGTGGCTCAGATACGCAGTATTTT
many TRBJ2-5 TRBV5-6 TRBD1 CASSRTGVGETQYF TGTGCCAGCAGCCGGACAGGGGTAGGAGAGACCCAGTACTTC
few TRBJ1-1 TRBV10-3 . CASRGDGLRTEAFF TGTGCCAGCAGAGGGGACGGGTTAAGGACTGAAGCTTTCTTT
. TRBJ1-2 TRBV9 . CASSVASGFGYGYTF TGTGCCAGCAGCGTAGCATCGGGTTTCGGCTATGGCTACACCTTC
. TRBJ2-7 TRBV7-2 . CASSPGGGQLVQYF TGTGCCAGCAGCCCCGGGGGGGGACAGCTTGTGCAGTACTTC
. TRBJ1-1 TRBV7-9 . CASTPVGTVNTEAFF TGTGCCAGCACCCCAGTCGGGACGGTGAACACTGAAGCTTTCTTT
. TRBJ2-1 TRBV29-1 . CSVILAQKQFF TGCAGCGTTATCCTGGCCCAAAAGCAGTTCTTC
few TRBJ1-2 TRBV4-2 . CASREGFRSGYTF TGTGCCAGCAGGGAAGGGTTTCGGAGTGGCTACACCTTC
few TRBJ2-1 TRBV29-1 TRBD2 CSVDLSGRVGDDEQFF TGCAGCGTTGACCTTAGCGGGAGGGTCGGGGACGATGAGCAGTTCTTC
. TRBJ2-1 TRBV7-7 . CASSPTAGYVYNEQFF TGTGCCAGCAGCCCGACGGCGGGCTATGTCTACAATGAGCAGTTCTTC
many TRBJ2-7 TRBV5-1 TRBD2 CASSLVGLAVYEQYF TGCGCCAGCAGCTTGGTGGGACTAGCGGTTTACGAGCAGTACTTC
many TRBJ2-1 TRBV5-1 TRBD2 CASSLQGLAGLSSYNEQFF TGCGCCAGCAGCTTACAAGGACTAGCGGGTCTGAGCTCCTACAATGAGCAGTTCTTC
many TRBJ1-1 TRBV6-1 TRBD1 CASSTPGTGDTEAFF TGTGCCAGCAGTACCCCCGGGACAGGGGACACTGAAGCTTTCTTT
. TRBJ2-3 TRBV5-1 TRBD2 CASSFPLAGVNTDTQYF TGCGCCAGCAGCTTCCCATTAGCGGGAGTGAACACAGATACGCAGTATTTT
few TRBJ1-2 TRBV14 . CASSQVRESGYTF TGTGCCAGCAGCCAAGTACGAGAATCCGGCTACACCTTC
few TRBJ1-3 TRBV11-2 . CASSLDRSGGNTIYF TGTGCCAGCAGCTTAGACCGGAGCGGAGGAAACACCATATATTTT
few TRBJ1-2 TRBV24-1 TRBD1 CATSDPDRDYGYTF TGTGCCACCAGTGACCCCGACAGGGACTATGGCTACACCTTC
many TRBJ2-3 TRBV12-3/TRBV12-4 TRBD2 CASSTGTSRSDTQYF TGTGCCAGCAGTACCGGGACTAGTCGGTCAGATACGCAGTATTTT
few TRBJ2-5 TRBV29-1 . CSVEVSGRETQYF TGCAGCGTTGAAGTTTCAGGGCGGGAGACCCAGTACTTC